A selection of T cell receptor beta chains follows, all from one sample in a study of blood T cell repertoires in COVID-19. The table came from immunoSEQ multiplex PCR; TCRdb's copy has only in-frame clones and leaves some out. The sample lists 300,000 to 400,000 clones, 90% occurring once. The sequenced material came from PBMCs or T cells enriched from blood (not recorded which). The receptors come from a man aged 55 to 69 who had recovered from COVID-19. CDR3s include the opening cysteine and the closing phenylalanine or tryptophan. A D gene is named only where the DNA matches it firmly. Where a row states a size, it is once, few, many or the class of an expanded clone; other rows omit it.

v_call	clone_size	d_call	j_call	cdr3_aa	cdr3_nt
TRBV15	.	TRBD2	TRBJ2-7	CATSTHSLAGGSGGYEQYF	TGTGCCACCAGCACCCACTCCCTAGCGGGAGGTAGTGGTGGCTACGAGCAGTACTTC
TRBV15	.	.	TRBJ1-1	CATSTKSSNTEAFF	TGTGCCACCAGCACGAAAAGTAGTAACACTGAAGCTTTCTTT
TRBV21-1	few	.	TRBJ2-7	CARSPRGRYSYEQYF	TGTGCCAGGTCCCCCAGGGGGCGGTACTCCTACGAGCAGTACTTC
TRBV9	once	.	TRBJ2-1	CASSVADTGRNEQFF	TGTGCCAGCAGCGTAGCGGACACCGGGCGTAATGAGCAGTTCTTC
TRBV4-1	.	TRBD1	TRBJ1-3	CASSRLKQTGALGNTIYF	TGCGCCAGCAGCCGATTAAAACAAACAGGGGCGCTCGGAAACACCATATATTTT
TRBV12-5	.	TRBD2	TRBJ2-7	CASGYSGANYEQYF	TGTGCTAGTGGTTACAGCGGGGCCAACTACGAGCAGTACTTC
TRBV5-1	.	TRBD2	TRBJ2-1	CASSLSSGTGNEQFF	TGCGCCAGCAGCTTGTCTAGCGGGACTGGCAATGAGCAGTTCTTC
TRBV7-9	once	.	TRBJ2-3	CASSRGRGSTDTQYF	TGTGCCAGCAGCCGAGGACGGGGAAGCACAGATACGCAGTATTTT
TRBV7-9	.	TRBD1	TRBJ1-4	CASSTRTGGDEKLFF	TGTGCCAGCAGCACCCGGACAGGGGGGGATGAAAAACTGTTTTTT
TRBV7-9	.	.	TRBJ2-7	CASSSRDSILYF	TGTGCCAGCAGCTCGCGGGACAGTATATTGTACTTC
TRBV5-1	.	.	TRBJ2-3	CASSSLDGTASRTDTQYF	TGCGCCAGCAGCTCACTGGATGGCACAGCCTCCCGCACAGATACGCAGTATTTT
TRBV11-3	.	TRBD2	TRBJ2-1	CASSLGRGEQFF	TGTGCCAGCAGCTTAGGGCGGGGGGAGCAGTTCTTC
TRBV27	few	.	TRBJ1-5	CASSSTGTSVQPQHF	TGTGCCAGCAGTTCCACCGGGACATCGGTTCAGCCCCAGCATTTT
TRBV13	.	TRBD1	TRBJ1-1	CASSWGQGSVAFF	TGTGCCAGCAGCTGGGGACAGGGGTCTGTAGCTTTCTTT
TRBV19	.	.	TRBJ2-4	CASSISDFAVAKNIQYF	TGTGCCAGTAGTATTTCGGACTTTGCGGTAGCCAAAAACATTCAGTACTTC
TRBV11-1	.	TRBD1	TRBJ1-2	CASSLGTGNGYTF	TGTGCCAGCAGCTTAGGGACAGGGAATGGCTACACCTTC
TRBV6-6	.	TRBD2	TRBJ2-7	CASSYREAYEQYF	TGTGCCAGCAGTTACCGGGAGGCCTACGAGCAGTACTTC
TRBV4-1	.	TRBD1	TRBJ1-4	CASSQLTGENEKLFF	TGCGCCAGCAGCCAATTGACAGGGGAGAATGAAAAACTGTTTTTT
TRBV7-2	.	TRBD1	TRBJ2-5	CASSLIGTAHQGAQYF	TGTGCCAGCAGCTTGATCGGAACGGCCCATCAGGGGGCCCAGTACTTC
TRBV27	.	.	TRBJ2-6	CASSPNARGQGILSGANVLTF	TGTGCCAGCAGCCCAAACGCTCGGGGTCAGGGGATCCTCTCTGGGGCCAACGTCCTGACTTTC
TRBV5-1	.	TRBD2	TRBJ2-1	CASSSLPQSGSSYNEQFF	TGCGCCAGCAGCAGCCTACCACAAAGCGGGAGCTCCTACAATGAGCAGTTCTTC
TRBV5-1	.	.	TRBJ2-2	CASSLNGFTGELFF	TGCGCCAGCAGCTTGAACGGGTTCACCGGGGAGCTGTTTTTT
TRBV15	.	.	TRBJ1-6	CATSRDPGRSPLHF	TGTGCCACCAGCAGAGACCCTGGGCGTTCACCCCTCCACTTT
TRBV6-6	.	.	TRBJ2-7	CASSYLGRAYEQYF	TGTGCCAGCAGTTACTTGGGCAGGGCCTACGAGCAGTACTTC
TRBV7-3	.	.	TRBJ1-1	CASSLAGTVNTEAFF	TGTGCCAGCAGCTTAGCGGGGACGGTGAACACTGAAGCTTTCTTT
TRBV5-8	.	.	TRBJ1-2	CASSALLNRDGYTF	TGTGCCAGCAGCGCCTTACTAAATCGGGATGGCTACACCTTC
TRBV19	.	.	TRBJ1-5	CASRGSNQPQHF	TGTGCCAGCCGGGGGAGCAATCAGCCCCAGCATTTT
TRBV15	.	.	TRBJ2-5	CATTPMASETQYF	TGTGCCACCACCCCGATGGCTTCGGAGACCCAGTACTTC
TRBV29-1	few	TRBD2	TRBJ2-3	CSAPRVGSGRPKYFTNTDTQYF	TGCAGCGCCCCACGAGTCGGTAGCGGGAGGCCAAAATATTTTACCAACACAGATACGCAGTATTTT
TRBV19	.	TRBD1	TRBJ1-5	CASSTTGGNNQPQHF	TGTGCCAGTAGTACGACAGGGGGCAATAATCAGCCCCAGCATTTT
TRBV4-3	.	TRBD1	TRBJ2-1	CASSQATGQGDEQFF	TGCGCCAGCAGCCAAGCAACCGGACAGGGTGATGAGCAGTTCTTC
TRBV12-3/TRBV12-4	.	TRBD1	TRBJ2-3	CASSGQGADTQYF	TGTGCCAGCAGTGGACAGGGGGCAGATACGCAGTATTTT
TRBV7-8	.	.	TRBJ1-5	CASSDLPSVFGNQPQHF	TGTGCCAGCAGCGATCTTCCCAGTGTTTTTGGCAATCAGCCCCAGCATTTT
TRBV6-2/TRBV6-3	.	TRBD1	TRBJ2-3	CASSKRREGQGAGTQYF	TGTGCCAGCAGTAAACGACGTGAGGGACAGGGCGCCGGTACGCAGTATTTT
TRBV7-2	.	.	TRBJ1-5	CASSFQGGNQPQHF	TGTGCCAGCAGCTTCCAGGGTGGCAATCAGCCCCAGCATTTT
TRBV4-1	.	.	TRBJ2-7	CASSQELLPDEQYF	TGCGCCAGCAGCCAAGAGCTACTCCCCGACGAGCAGTACTTC
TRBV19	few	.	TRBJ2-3	CASSMGRTQYF	TGTGCCAGTAGTATGGGGCGAACGCAGTATTTT
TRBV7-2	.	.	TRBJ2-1	CASSLAGGPNEQFF	TGTGCCAGCAGCTTAGCGGGGGGGCCGAATGAGCAGTTCTTC
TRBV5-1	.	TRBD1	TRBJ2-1	CASSRQGNEQFF	TGCGCCAGCAGCAGACAGGGGAATGAGCAGTTCTTC
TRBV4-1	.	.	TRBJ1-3	CASSHASTESGNTIYF	TGCGCCAGCAGCCACGCCTCGACAGAGTCTGGAAACACCATATATTTT
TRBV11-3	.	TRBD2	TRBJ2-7	CASSLEIGLAGAGEQYF	TGTGCCAGCAGCTTGGAGATCGGACTAGCGGGAGCCGGCGAGCAGTACTTC
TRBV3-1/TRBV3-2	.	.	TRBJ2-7	CASSISGYEQYF	TGTGCCAGCAGTATTTCGGGCTACGAGCAGTACTTC
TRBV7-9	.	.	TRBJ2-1	CASSLVSTGTEQFF	TGTGCCAGCAGCTTAGTTTCTACAGGGACTGAGCAGTTCTTC
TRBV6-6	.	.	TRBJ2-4	CASRAAKNIQYF	TGTGCCAGCAGGGCAGCCAAAAACATTCAGTACTTC
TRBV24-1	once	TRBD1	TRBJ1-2	CATSDRTGDGYTF	TGTGCCACCAGTGACCGGACAGGGGATGGCTACACCTTC
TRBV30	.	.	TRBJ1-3	CAWSSQGAGSGNTIYF	TGTGCCTGGAGTTCACAGGGCGCAGGTTCTGGAAACACCATATATTTT
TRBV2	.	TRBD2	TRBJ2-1	CASSGTSGRGSEQFF	TGTGCCAGCAGTGGGACTAGCGGGAGAGGTAGTGAGCAGTTCTTC
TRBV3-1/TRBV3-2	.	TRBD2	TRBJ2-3	CASSQDSGGPDTQYF	TGTGCCAGCAGCCAAGATAGCGGGGGTCCAGATACGCAGTATTTT
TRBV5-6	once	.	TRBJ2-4	CASSLQLAKNIQYF	TGTGCCAGCAGCTTACAGCTAGCCAAAAACATTCAGTACTTC
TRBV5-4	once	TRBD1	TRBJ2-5	CASSRGQVQARETQYF	TGTGCCAGCAGCCGGGGACAGGTTCAGGCGCGAGAGACCCAGTACTTC
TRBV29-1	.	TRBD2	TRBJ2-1	CSVRAGWVNNEQFF	TGCAGCGTTAGAGCGGGGTGGGTAAACAATGAGCAGTTCTTC
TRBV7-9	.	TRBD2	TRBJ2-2	CASSLEVAGVTGELFF	TGTGCCAGCAGCTTAGAGGTAGCGGGAGTCACCGGGGAGCTGTTTTTT
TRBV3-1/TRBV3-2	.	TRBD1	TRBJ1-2	CASATDRGYGYTF	TGTGCCAGCGCGACAGACAGGGGCTATGGCTACACCTTC
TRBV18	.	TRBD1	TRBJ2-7	CASSPMGTGYYEQYF	TGTGCCAGCTCACCAATGGGGACAGGATACTACGAGCAGTACTTC